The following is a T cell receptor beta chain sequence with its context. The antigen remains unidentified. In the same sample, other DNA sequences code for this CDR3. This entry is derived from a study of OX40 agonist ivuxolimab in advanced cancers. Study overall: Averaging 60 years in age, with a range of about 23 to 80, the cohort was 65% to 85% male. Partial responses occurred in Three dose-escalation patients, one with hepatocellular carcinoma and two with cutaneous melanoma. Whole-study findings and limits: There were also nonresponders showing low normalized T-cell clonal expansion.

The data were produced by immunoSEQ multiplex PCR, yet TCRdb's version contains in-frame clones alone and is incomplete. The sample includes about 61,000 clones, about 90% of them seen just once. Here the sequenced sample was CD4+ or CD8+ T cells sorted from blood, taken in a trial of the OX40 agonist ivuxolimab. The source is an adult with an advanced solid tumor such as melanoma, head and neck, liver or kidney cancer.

The CDR3 here is CASSVVSTDTQYF. In DNA form, the CDR3 reads TGTGCCAGCAGCGTAGTGAGCACAGATACGCAGTATTTT. V and J are TRBV9 and TRBJ2-3; D ambiguous. V lost 0 bases to trimming and J lost 0 bases, with 2 bases between them. CDR3 length: 13 amino acids. The V gene's germline CDR1 is SGDLS and CDR2 YYNGEE. The full variable domain, rest sourced from reference TRBV9 and TRBJ2-3, is DSGVTQTPKHLITATGQRVTLRCSPRSGDLSVYWYQQSLDQGLQFLIQYYNGEERAKGNILERFSAQQFPDLHSELNLSSLELGDSALYFCASSVVSTDTQYFGPGTRLTVL.